The sequence of this TCR beta chain was determined in a study of blood T cell repertoires in COVID-19. Whole-study context: The study drew acute and convalescent COVID-19 samples from the United States, Italy and Spain.

CDR3 length: 14 residues. Trimming took off 4 bases at V and 3 bases at J, with 10 bases between the two ends. The V gene's germline CDR1 is SEHNR and CDR2 FQNEAQ (reference sequence). Original methodology: Amplification of reference gene primers was used by the study to estimate nucleated cell counts. The protocol was immunoSEQ multiplex PCR, while the TCRdb copy is restricted to in-frame clones and leaves out a portion. The V and J calls and the clone size are those of that table, but D and trimming were determined from the DNA. The sample carries some 200,000 clones, 75% to 85% recorded once. Sequencing was carried out using PBMCs or T cells enriched from blood (not recorded which). The sequence was collected from a woman in her thirties or forties with acute COVID-19. V is TRBV7-9 and J is TRBJ1-5; D gene uncertain. The CDR3 spells CASSWEGPNQPQHF. As DNA, the CDR3 is TGTGCCAGCAGCTGGGAGGGCCCCAATCAGCCCCAGCATTTT.